The 15 T cell receptor beta chains reported below all come from one sample, sequenced in a study of blood T cell repertoires in COVID-19. TCRdb's copy holds only in-frame clones and misses some; the assay was immunoSEQ multiplex PCR. The sample lists fewer than 250,000 clones, around 88% occurring once. Material: PBMCs or T cells enriched from blood (not recorded which). The receptors here all came from a woman aged 50 to 60 who had recovered from COVID-19.

This clone was seen a single time. V and J are TRBV7-9 and TRBJ1-3; the match to TRBD1 covers 8 bases. The trim removed 7 bases at V and 0 bases at J, leaving 17 bases unmatched. The germline V gene has CDR1 SEHNR and CDR2 FQNEAQ (reference sequence). The CDR3 is made up of 19 amino acids. For the CDR3, the DNA is TGTGCCAGCACTCCTAGTCGAGGGGGGACAGGCCCCTCTGGAAACACCATATATTTT. It encodes CASTPSRGGTGPSGNTIYF.

As to this clone: This sample also contains other DNA sequences that code for the same CDR3. This rearrangement joins TRBV6-5 to TRBJ1-5, with a tentative D call TRBD1 (6 bases). V was shortened by 0 bases and J by 2 bases, with 8 bases between the two germline ends. The CDR3 length is 15 residues. CDR1 is MNHEY and CDR2 is SVGAGI in the germline V gene. For the CDR3, the DNA is TGTGCCAGCAGTTACTCTAGACAGGGCAATCAGCCCCAGCATTTT. This encodes CASSYSRQGNQPQHF.

This clone was seen a single time. V and J are TRBV11-3 and TRBJ1-2, with D perhaps matching TRBD1 (6 bases). The germline V gene has CDR1 SGHNT and CDR2 YENEEA. This CDR3 region has 13 residues. The V and J ends lost 5 bases and 7 bases respectively, with 14 bases between them. DNA for the CDR3: TGTGCCAGCAGCCTCGGGGGGGCTGGTGGCTACACCTTC. Translated: CASSLGGAGGYTF.

The genes are TRBV5-1 and TRBJ1-2, with D uncertain. Germline CDR1 is SGHRS and CDR2 is YFSETQ. This CDR3 is 12 amino acids long. Trimming shortened V by 4 bases and J by 8 bases, and 12 bases separated the two germline ends. The CDR3 DNA sequence: TGCGCCAGCAGCGAAGCGGCCTGGGGCTACACCTTC. Translation gives CASSEAAWGYTF. The complete variable domain, with remaining parts taken from reference TRBV5-1 and TRBJ1-2, reads KAGVTQTPRYLIKTRGQQVTLSCSPISGHRSVSWYQQTPGQGLQFLFEYFSETQRNKGNFPGRFSGRQFSNSRSEMNVSTLELGDSALYLCASSEAAWGYTFGSGTRLTVV.

This chain connects TRBV29-1 to TRBJ1-5, with D maybe TRBD1 (5 bases). This CDR3 has 13 residues. Trimming took 8 bases from V and 6 from J, leaving 17 bases between them. CDR1 and CDR2 (germline): SQVTM, ANQGSEA. The CDR3 spells CSSGPPASQPQHF. CDR3 bases: TGCAGCTCGGGACCTCCCGCCAGTCAGCCCCAGCATTTT.

The V and J genes are TRBV7-2 and TRBJ2-2; the match to TRBD2 covers 7 bases. The CDR3 spans 15 residues. V trimming: 2 bases; J trimming: 7 bases; junction bases outside the gene matches: 7. Looked up from germline, CDR1 is SGHTA and CDR2 is FQGNSA. The CDR3 region has the DNA TGTGCCAGCAGCTTAACTAGCGTAGCTGACGGGGAGCTGTTTTTT. The encoded protein is CASSLTSVADGELFF.

The genes are TRBV9 and TRBJ2-7; TRBD2 matches 10 bases. CDR1 and CDR2 (germline): SGDLS, YYNGEE. CDR3 length equals 15 residues. V lost 3 bases to trimming and J lost 6 bases; unmatched junction nucleotides: 9. The CDR3 here is CASSGRTSGSTEQYF. CDR3 coding DNA: TGTGCCAGCAGCGGGCGGACTAGCGGAAGTACCGAGCAGTACTTC.

Comments on this clone: At one end, the junction sequence differs from germline, possibly due to a read error. The genes are TRBV5-6 and TRBJ1-2; TRBD1 agrees at 7 bases. Germline V gene lookup returns CDR1 SGHDT and CDR2 YYEEEE. The CDR3 totals 13 residues. The chain's CDR3 is CASSYQGGSGTDF. In DNA form, the CDR3 reads TGTGCCAGCAGCTATCAGGGGGGTTCTGGGACTGATTTC. The whole variable domain, filled in from reference TRBV5-6 and TRBJ1-2, reads DAGVTQSPTHLIKTRGQQVTLRCSPKSGHDTVSWYQQALGQGPQFIFQYYEEEERQRGNFPDRFSGHQFPNYSSELNVNALLLGDSALYLCASSYQGGSGTDFGSGTRLTVV.

The gene calls are TRBV19 and TRBJ2-1; a weak D match, TRBD2 (6 bases). The CDR3 runs to 14 residues. Germline V CDR1 and CDR2: LNHDA, SQIVND (reference sequence). Trimming shortened V by 10 bases and J by 0 bases, and 13 bases separated the two germline ends. The CDR3 loop is CATRSGGSYNEQFF. The CDR3 DNA sequence: TGTGCCACCCGTAGCGGAGGCTCCTACAATGAGCAGTTCTTC.

This rearrangement joins TRBV11-2 to TRBJ1-6; 8 nucleotides agree with TRBD1. Germline V gene data show CDR1 as SGHAT and CDR2 as FQNNGV. Losses at the gene ends were 6 bases for V and 7 bases for J; bases not matched to a gene: 8. This CDR3 comprises 15 residues. The CDR3 region is CASSSLGQGNSPLHF. As DNA, the CDR3 is TGTGCCAGCAGTTCTTTAGGACAGGGAAATTCACCCCTCCACTTT.

The rearrangement links TRBV28 to TRBJ2-1, with D possibly being TRBD2 (6 bases). Germline V CDR1 and CDR2: MDHEN, SYDVKM. V was cut by 6 bases and J by 5 bases, with 14 bases left in between. This CDR3 region has 14 residues. The CDR3, as DNA: TGTGCCAGCAGGGGCGGGCTAGCGCACAATGAGCAGTTCTTC. This encodes CASRGGLAHNEQFF.

The CDR3, as DNA: TGTGCCAGCCCTCGACAGGGGGGATCCTACGAGCAGTACTTC. Its translation: CASPRQGGSYEQYF. The rearrangement links TRBV2 to TRBJ2-7, with TRBD1 identical over 9 bases. Trimming at V came to 8 bases and at J to 1 base, leaving 6 bases not matched to a gene. Germline loops: CDR1 SNHLY, CDR2 FYNNEI. The CDR3 has 14 amino acids.

V usage is TRBV19 and J usage is TRBJ1-5; 11 bases are shared with TRBD1. Losses at the gene ends were 7 bases for V and 6 bases for J; bases not matched to a gene: 5. The CDR3 sequence is 14 residues long. Germline CDR1 is LNHDA and CDR2 is SQIVND (reference sequence). CDR3 protein: CASITGTGGQPQHF. CDR3 sequence (DNA): TGTGCCAGTATTACCGGGACAGGGGGTCAGCCCCAGCATTTT.

This rearrangement joins TRBV5-5 to TRBJ1-5; TRBD1 matches at 8 bases. The CDR3 covers 19 residues. Germline CDR1 SGHKS, CDR2 YYEKEE (reference sequence). Trimming removed 6 bases from V and 2 bases from J; junction bases left unmatched: 19. The CDR3, as DNA: TGTGCCAGCACCTACCTAACTTGGACAGGGTCAGTGGGCAATCAGCCCCAGCATTTT. Its protein product is CASTYLTWTGSVGNQPQHF.

The chain couples TRBV7-8 to TRBJ1-5; no definite D call. The V end lost 1 base, the J end lost 2 bases, and 15 bases lay between the germline ends. The germline V gene encodes CDR1 SGHVS and CDR2 FQNEAQ. The CDR3 sequence is 17 residues long. The CDR3 spells CASSLESAGWGNQPQHF. CDR3 DNA: TGTGCCAGCAGCTTAGAGTCGGCAGGATGGGGCAATCAGCCCCAGCATTTT.